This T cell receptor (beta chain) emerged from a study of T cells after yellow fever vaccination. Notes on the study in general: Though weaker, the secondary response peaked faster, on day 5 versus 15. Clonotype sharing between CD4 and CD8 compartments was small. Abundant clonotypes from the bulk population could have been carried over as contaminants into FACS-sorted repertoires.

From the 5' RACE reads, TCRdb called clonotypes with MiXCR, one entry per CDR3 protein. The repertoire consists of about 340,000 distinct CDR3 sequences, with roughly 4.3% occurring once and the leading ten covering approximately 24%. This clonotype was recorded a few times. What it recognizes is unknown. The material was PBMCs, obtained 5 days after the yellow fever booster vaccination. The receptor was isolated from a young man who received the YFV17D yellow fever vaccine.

CDR3 bases: TGTGCCAGCAGTCTCCGGGACAGGGGGATTTTAGAGCAGTTCTTC. This gives the protein CASSLRDRGILEQFF. The rearrangement links TRBV16 to TRBJ2-1, with TRBD1 matching 11 bases. The J segment lost 10 bases and the V segment lost 6 bases, leaving 11 bases of the junction unmatched. Germline assignment: CDR1 KGHSY and CDR2 FQNENV. The CDR3 has 15 residues. Variable domain in full (rest from reference TRBV16 and TRBJ2-1): GEEVAQTPKHLVRGEGQKAKLYCAPIKGHSYVFWYQQVLKNEFKFLISFQNENVFDETGMPKERFSAKCLPNSPCSLEIQATKLEDSAVYFCASSLRDRGILEQFFGPGTRLTVL.